A single T cell receptor beta chain is shown here with its context. It lacks a known antigen. No much larger clone is present one base from it, and per-base qualities are unavailable. Collaborating institutions collected whole blood in K2EDTA tubes following their own protocols. For TCRbeta analysis, collaborators shipped samples in one of three forms: frozen whole blood, isolated PBMCs, or DNA extracted from either of those sample types. The data originate from a study of blood T cell repertoires in COVID-19 (dated by TCRdb to the early 2020s). Notes on the research overall: The collaborator samples originated in the United States, Italy and Spain and spanned the acute and convalescent phases of COVID-19. The material from the prospective study consisted of cDNA or gDNA derived from T cells, B-cell-depleted T cells, or PBMCs. Subjects who had been exposed to COVID-19, were actively infected with it, or had recovered from it provided the deeply sampled blood TCRbeta repertoires that made up the dataset. The repertoires were made available in a free public database intended to serve as a resource for research on the immune response to SARS-CoV-2. The samples were drawn from two sources: the first 160 participants of the ongoing ImmuneRACE study, and over 950 subjects contributed by 6 global collaborators. A de-identified subject ID, COVID-19 status, age in years and sex were almost always included in the sample metadata. Where available, HLA class I and class II types were obtained from metadata supplied by the sample provider rather than from assay-based typing.

The immunoSEQ Assay, a bias-controlled multiplex PCR, was used to amplify TCRbeta CDR3 regions from genomic DNA. In the paper's pipeline: The number of nucleated cells in each sample was estimated from the amplification of reference gene primers within the assay. Sequence reads were collapsed and filtered to measure the absolute abundance of every unique TCRbeta CDR3 rearrangement. For each sample, productive Simpson clonality was calculated as the square root of Simpson's diversity index across productive rearrangements. Here the immuneACCESS table is served through TCRdb, limited to in-frame sequences with V and J called. Missing clones are a known gap in these copies; in checked studies unresolved V genes cover under half, and the rest lacks a known reason. V and J calls plus clone size are reproduced from that table; the DNA served to infer D and trimming. Present in this sample are some 270,000 clones, roughly 89% of which were seen just once. The ten top clones hold 2% to 2.5% of the sample.

The CDR3 spans 13 residues, from the cysteine through the phenylalanine. The retained sequence is limited to the CDR3, 39 bases, with the frame set at the first base. Trimming at the junction amounts to 4 bases on V and 8 bases on J, and the germline ends lie 12 bases apart. CDR1 and CDR2 were assigned from the germline V gene (reference sequence) as LGHDT and YNNKEL. Study-wide conclusions, independent of this receptor: The amount of clinical and demographic metadata varied by source and participant and was provided uncurated.

The origin of this receptor is a man in his fifties with acute or convalescent COVID-19. The chain was built from TRBV3-1 (or the pseudogene TRBV3-2) and TRBJ2-1; D gene: possibly TRBD2, on 5 matching bases. The sequenced material came from peripheral blood. The CDR3 reads CASSLRRVDEQFF. The nucleotide sequence reads as follows: TGTGCCAGCAGCCTTCGGCGGGTGGATGAGCAGTTCTTC.